This is a list of T cell receptor beta chains from one sample in a study of T cells in Graves' hyperthyroidism and ophthalmopathy. One entry per CDR3 protein, called by TCRdb with MiXCR from the multiplex PCR reads. The sample lists around 440,000 distinct CDR3 sequences, more than 15% occurring once. The sample was blood. All receptors come from a woman aged 18-30 years with Graves' hyperthyroidism. Each CDR3 is given with its conserved first and last residue. D genes are given only for firm matches. A row's size may be missing; if present it is once, few, many or a size class.

CDR3: CASSLYRGTYPIYEQYF; DNA: TGTGCCAGCAGTTTATATCGGGGAACTTACCCCATCTACGAGCAGTACTTC; D: .; V: TRBV28; size: .; J: TRBJ2-7
CDR3: CASSLADYEQYF; DNA: TGTGCCAGCAGCTTAGCGGACTACGAGCAGTACTTC; D: .; V: TRBV7-9; size: many; J: TRBJ2-7
CDR3: CASSENLQGGRAFF; DNA: TGTGCCAGCAGCGAGAATTTACAAGGAGGGCGGGCTTTCTTT; D: .; V: TRBV13; size: .; J: TRBJ1-1
CDR3: CASSVGRGAYNEQFF; DNA: TGTGCCAGCAGCGTAGGGCGGGGCGCCTACAATGAGCAGTTCTTC; D: .; V: TRBV9; size: many; J: TRBJ2-1
CDR3: CASSFLRDRNEQYF; DNA: TGTGCCAGCAGTTTCCTCCGGGACAGGAACGAGCAGTACTTC; D: TRBD1; V: TRBV28; size: .; J: TRBJ2-7
CDR3: CASSFLPGQGGDGYTF; DNA: TGTGCCAGCAGTTTCCTTCCGGGACAGGGAGGAGATGGCTACACCTTC; D: TRBD1; V: TRBV25-1; size: many; J: TRBJ1-2
CDR3: CASSVGNRGTGELFF; DNA: TGTGCCAGCAGCGTAGGGAACAGGGGCACCGGGGAGCTGTTTTTT; D: TRBD1; V: TRBV9; size: .; J: TRBJ2-2
CDR3: CSARDSDWGDTQYF; DNA: TGCAGTGCTAGGGATAGCGACTGGGGAGATACGCAGTATTTT; D: .; V: TRBV20-1; size: many; J: TRBJ2-3
CDR3: CASSYRPTSNIQYF; DNA: TGTGCCAGCAGTTACCGTCCTACTAGCAACATTCAGTACTTC; D: .; V: TRBV6-5; size: many; J: TRBJ2-4
CDR3: CAIRLAGGTDTQYF; DNA: TGTGCCATTCGACTAGCGGGAGGCACAGATACGCAGTATTTT; D: TRBD2; V: TRBV19; size: many; J: TRBJ2-3
CDR3: CASSPPFGRAAGELFF; DNA: TGTGCCAGCAGCCCACCATTCGGGCGGGCGGCCGGGGAGCTGTTTTTT; D: .; V: TRBV12-3/TRBV12-4; size: many; J: TRBJ2-2
CDR3: CASSFGQVVHEQYF; DNA: TGTGCCAGCAGTTTCGGGCAGGTTGTGCACGAGCAGTACTTC; D: .; V: TRBV12-3/TRBV12-4; size: many; J: TRBJ2-7
CDR3: CASSEEGGSNQSQHF; DNA: TGTGCCAGCAGTGAAGAGGGCGGGAGCAATCAGTCCCAGCATTTT; D: .; V: TRBV6-1; size: many; J: TRBJ1-5
CDR3: CASSFRRNYGYTF; DNA: TGTGCCAGCAGTTTTAGGCGTAACTATGGCTACACCTTC; D: .; V: TRBV12-3/TRBV12-4; size: few; J: TRBJ1-2
CDR3: CASSPLDREAETQYF; DNA: TGTGCCAGCAGCCCTCTCGACAGGGAGGCAGAGACCCAGTACTTC; D: .; V: TRBV28; size: many; J: TRBJ2-5
CDR3: CTSSYEGTGPYNEQFF; DNA: TGTACCAGCAGTTACGAAGGGACAGGGCCCTACAATGAGCAGTTCTTT; D: TRBD1; V: TRBV6-2/TRBV6-3; size: once; J: TRBJ2-1
CDR3: CASSQEMSTDTQYF; DNA: TGTGCCAGCAGCCAAGAAATGTCGACAGATACGCAGTATTTT; D: .; V: TRBV14; size: many; J: TRBJ2-3
CDR3: CASTLTSGGDEQFF; DNA: TGTGCCAGCACCTTGACTAGCGGGGGGGATGAGCAGTTCTTC; D: TRBD2; V: TRBV12-3/TRBV12-4; size: many; J: TRBJ2-1
CDR3: CASSYRNGDYGYTF; DNA: TGTGCCAGCAGTTACAGGAACGGGGACTATGGCTACACCTTC; D: .; V: TRBV6-1; size: many; J: TRBJ1-2
CDR3: CASGEGGSSYNEQFF; DNA: TGTGCCAGCGGGGAGGGGGGGAGCTCCTACAATGAGCAGTTCTTC; D: .; V: TRBV6-1; size: many; J: TRBJ2-1
CDR3: CASSSSSGRRDNEQFF; DNA: TGTGCCAGCAGCTCCTCTAGCGGGAGGCGGGACAATGAGCAGTTCTTC; D: TRBD2; V: TRBV7-9; size: many; J: TRBJ2-1
CDR3: CSVDSTGATQYF; DNA: TGCAGCGTGGACTCGACAGGGGCGACGCAGTATTTT; D: TRBD1; V: TRBV29-1; size: .; J: TRBJ2-3
CDR3: CASFTPGQYNYGYTF; DNA: TGTGCCAGCTTTACCCCGGGACAGTATAACTATGGCTACACCTTC; D: TRBD1; V: TRBV7-9; size: many; J: TRBJ1-2
CDR3: CASRLKKGGTENSPLHF; DNA: TGTGCCAGCAGGCTTAAGAAGGGGGGGACGGAAAATTCACCCCTCCACTTT; D: .; V: TRBV6-1; size: many; J: TRBJ1-6
CDR3: CSVPPLWDGDTEDFF; DNA: TGCAGCGTTCCACCACTCTGGGACGGGGACACTGAAGATTTCTTT; D: .; V: TRBV29-1; size: few; J: TRBJ1-1
CDR3: CASSLPSGTPSNEQFF; DNA: TGTGCCAGCAGCTTGCCTAGCGGGACTCCCTCCAATGAGCAGTTCTTC; D: TRBD2; V: TRBV13; size: many; J: TRBJ2-1
CDR3: CASSLGGTGTYEQYF; DNA: TGTGCCAGCAGCTTAGGGGGGACAGGGACGTACGAGCAGTACTTC; D: TRBD1; V: TRBV7-2; size: many; J: TRBJ2-7
CDR3: CASSFRLDRAGYTF; DNA: TGTGCCAGCAGTTTCCGTCTAGACAGGGCTGGCTACACCTTC; D: TRBD1; V: TRBV28; size: many; J: TRBJ1-2
CDR3: CSARSRGSFNEQFF; DNA: TGCAGTGCTAGAAGCAGGGGGTCCTTCAATGAGCAGTTCTTC; D: TRBD1; V: TRBV20-1; size: many; J: TRBJ2-1
CDR3: CSIVELAEQYF; DNA: TGCAGCATTGTGGAGCTGGCCGAGCAGTACTTC; D: .; V: TRBV29-1; size: many; J: TRBJ2-7
CDR3: CASSPRVRRTDTQYF; DNA: TGTGCCAGCAGCCCACGGGTCCGTCGCACAGATACGCAGTATTTT; D: .; V: TRBV9; size: .; J: TRBJ2-3
CDR3: CASTPGDNTEAFF; DNA: TGTGCCAGCACCCCGGGGGACAACACTGAAGCTTTCTTT; D: .; V: TRBV6-1; size: many; J: TRBJ1-1
CDR3: CASSLGTGSLYYGYTF; DNA: TGTGCCAGCAGCTTAGGGACAGGGAGTTTATACTATGGCTACACCTTC; D: TRBD1; V: TRBV13; size: few; J: TRBJ1-2
CDR3: CASSQGTSYNEQFF; DNA: TGTGCCAGCAGTCAGGGGACCTCCTACAATGAGCAGTTCTTC; D: .; V: TRBV12-3/TRBV12-4; size: many; J: TRBJ2-1
CDR3: CASSDPAGGSARYEQYF; DNA: TGTGCCAGCAGTGACCCTGCGGGGGGCTCCGCCCGCTACGAGCAGTACTTC; D: TRBD2; V: TRBV2; size: .; J: TRBJ2-7
CDR3: CASSNPQGSGTLIYEQYF; DNA: TGTGCCAGCAGTAACCCCCAAGGTAGCGGGACTCTCATCTACGAGCAGTACTTC; D: TRBD2; V: TRBV27; size: .; J: TRBJ2-7
CDR3: CASRQTGGDTGELFF; DNA: TGTGCCAGCAGACAGACAGGAGGGGACACCGGGGAGCTGTTTTTT; D: .; V: TRBV28; size: .; J: TRBJ2-2
CDR3: CASSVLGADTQYF; DNA: TGTGCCAGCAGCGTCCTGGGGGCAGATACGCAGTATTTT; D: .; V: TRBV9; size: many; J: TRBJ2-3
CDR3: CASSYVILSGGAMDEQFF; DNA: TGTGCCAGCAGTTACGTTATTCTTAGCGGGGGGGCAATGGATGAGCAGTTCTTC; D: TRBD2; V: TRBV6-2/TRBV6-3; size: many; J: TRBJ2-1
CDR3: CASSEWGGETGELFF; DNA: TGTGCCAGCAGTGAATGGGGGGGGGAAACCGGGGAGCTGTTTTTT; D: TRBD2; V: TRBV2; size: many; J: TRBJ2-2
CDR3: CASSLTSGRTPDTQYF; DNA: TGTGCCAGCAGTCTTACTAGCGGGAGGACCCCAGATACGCAGTATTTT; D: TRBD2; V: TRBV27; size: many; J: TRBJ2-3
CDR3: CASSAPVGVGLPGELFF; DNA: TGTGCCAGCAGCGCCCCCGTGGGAGTAGGCCTTCCCGGGGAGCTGTTTTTT; D: .; V: TRBV9; size: few; J: TRBJ2-2
CDR3: CASSVGTGRGIYGYTF; DNA: TGTGCCAGCAGCGTAGGGACAGGCCGCGGCATTTATGGCTACACCTTC; D: TRBD1; V: TRBV9; size: many; J: TRBJ1-2
CDR3: CASSPGGADKDGYTF; DNA: TGTGCCAGCAGTCCTGGGGGGGCAGACAAGGATGGCTACACCTTC; D: .; V: TRBV28; size: many; J: TRBJ1-2
CDR3: CASSTYGGTNTGELFF; DNA: TGTGCCAGTAGTACATACGGGGGGACGAACACCGGGGAGCTGTTTTTT; D: TRBD2; V: TRBV19; size: .; J: TRBJ2-2
CDR3: CASSPGTPNNEQFF; DNA: TGTGCCAGCTCACCTGGGACCCCTAACAATGAGCAGTTCTTC; D: .; V: TRBV18; size: .; J: TRBJ2-1
CDR3: CATRPSEGAGLFTDTQYF; DNA: TGTGCCACCAGACCCTCCGAGGGAGCGGGATTGTTCACAGATACGCAGTATTTT; D: TRBD2; V: TRBV24-1; size: many; J: TRBJ2-3
CDR3: CTCALEYF; DNA: TGCACCTGTGCCCTTGAGTACTTC; D: .; V: TRBV29-1; size: few; J: TRBJ2-5
CDR3: CAISSLAGVLNEQFF; DNA: TGTGCCATCAGTTCCCTAGCGGGAGTCTTGAATGAGCAGTTCTTC; D: TRBD2; V: TRBV10-3; size: .; J: TRBJ2-1
CDR3: CASGFWLAGDKGGTQYF; DNA: TGTGCTAGTGGTTTTTGGCTAGCGGGGGACAAAGGGGGGACCCAGTACTTC; D: TRBD2; V: TRBV12-5; size: .; J: TRBJ2-5
CDR3: CAWSVLSNGYTF; DNA: TGTGCCTGGAGTGTACTTTCGAATGGCTACACCTTC; D: .; V: TRBV30; size: many; J: TRBJ1-2
CDR3: CASRQAGGRNTGELFF; DNA: TGTGCCAGTAGGCAAGCGGGGGGGAGGAACACCGGGGAGCTGTTTTTT; D: TRBD2; V: TRBV19; size: .; J: TRBJ2-2
CDR3: CASSRDRGVYNEQFF; DNA: TGTGCCAGCAGCCGGGACAGGGGAGTTTACAATGAGCAGTTCTTC; D: TRBD1; V: TRBV6-2/TRBV6-3; size: many; J: TRBJ2-1
CDR3: CASSPTGVNQPQHF; DNA: TGTGCCAGTAGTCCAACCGGGGTAAATCAGCCCCAGCATTTT; D: .; V: TRBV19; size: many; J: TRBJ1-5
CDR3: CAWSELKANTEAFF; DNA: TGTGCCTGGAGTGAGCTCAAGGCGAACACTGAAGCTTTCTTT; D: .; V: TRBV30; size: many; J: TRBJ1-1
CDR3: CATSDTRSLERSYTF; DNA: TGTGCCACCAGTGATACCAGGTCCTTGGAACGAAGCTACACCTTC; D: .; V: TRBV24-1; size: .; J: TRBJ1-2
CDR3: CASEGGVHGYTF; DNA: TGTGCCAGCGAGGGGGGGGTACACGGCTACACCTTC; D: .; V: TRBV9; size: .; J: TRBJ1-2
CDR3: CASSPNPGEGSDTQYF; DNA: TGTGCCAGCAGCCCTAACCCTGGGGAGGGTTCAGATACGCAGTATTTT; D: TRBD2; V: TRBV5-4; size: few; J: TRBJ2-3
CDR3: CASSGGQNYEQYF; DNA: TGCGCCAGCAGTGGGGGACAGAACTACGAGCAGTACTTC; D: TRBD1; V: TRBV10-1; size: few; J: TRBJ2-7
CDR3: CASSEWVAGEQYF; DNA: TGTGCCAGCAGTGAATGGGTAGCAGGCGAGCAGTACTTC; D: .; V: TRBV2; size: many; J: TRBJ2-7